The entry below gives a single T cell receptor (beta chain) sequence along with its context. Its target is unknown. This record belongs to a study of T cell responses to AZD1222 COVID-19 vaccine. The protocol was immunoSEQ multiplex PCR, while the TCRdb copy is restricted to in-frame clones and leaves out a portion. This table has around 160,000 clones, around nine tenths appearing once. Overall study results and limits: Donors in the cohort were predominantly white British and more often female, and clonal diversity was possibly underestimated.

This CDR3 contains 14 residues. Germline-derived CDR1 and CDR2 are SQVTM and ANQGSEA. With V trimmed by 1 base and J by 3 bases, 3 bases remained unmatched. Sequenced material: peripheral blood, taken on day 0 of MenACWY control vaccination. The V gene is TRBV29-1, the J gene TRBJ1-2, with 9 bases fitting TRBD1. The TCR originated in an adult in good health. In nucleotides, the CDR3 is TGCAGCGTTGAAGTACAGGGGGCTGACTATGGCTACACCTTC. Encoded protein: CSVEVQGADYGYTF.